Listed below are T cell receptor beta chains from one sample, sequenced in a study of blood T cell repertoires in COVID-19. TCRdb's copy holds only in-frame clones and misses some; the assay was immunoSEQ multiplex PCR. The table includes approximately 100,000 clones, almost 85% detected once. Source material: peripheral blood. These receptors originate from a man in his 70s with acute or convalescent COVID-19. Both conserved end residues are part of each CDR3. The D gene is left open where the match is weak. Size is omitted from some rows. Given values are once, few, many or a class for expanded clones.

j_gene,abundance,len,v_gene,d_gene,CDR3aa,CDR3nt
TRBJ1-2,once,14,TRBV6-5,-,CASSYSRPGYGYTF,TGTGCCAGCAGTTACTCGAGGCCCGGCTATGGCTACACCTTC
TRBJ1-2,-,13,TRBV12-3/TRBV12-4,-,CATTDRYNYGYTF,TGTGCCACTACGGACAGATATAACTATGGCTACACCTTC
TRBJ1-2,once,12,TRBV5-6,TRBD1,CASSRDRRGYTF,TGTGCCAGCAGTCGGGACAGGCGCGGCTACACCTTC
TRBJ1-5,-,14,TRBV5-8,-,CASGQGFPDQPQHF,TGTGCCAGCGGCCAGGGGTTCCCAGATCAGCCCCAGCATTTT
TRBJ2-5,-,16,TRBV18,TRBD2,CASSPRLAGRKETQYF,TGTGCCAGCTCACCAAGACTAGCGGGAAGGAAAGAGACCCAGTACTTC
TRBJ2-1,once,14,TRBV2,-,CASSDWVTETEQFF,TGTGCCAGCAGTGATTGGGTGACAGAAACTGAGCAGTTCTTC
TRBJ1-4,-,14,TRBV18,TRBD1,CASSPDRATAQLFF,TGTGCCAGCTCTCCTGACAGGGCTACGGCCCAACTGTTTTTT
TRBJ1-1,-,15,TRBV6-5,-,CASSPLNSGNTEAFF,TGTGCCAGCAGTCCCCTCAATTCAGGGAACACTGAAGCTTTCTTT
TRBJ1-4,-,15,TRBV3-1/TRBV3-2,TRBD1,CASSQEDRGNEKLFF,TGTGCCAGCAGCCAAGAGGACAGGGGCAATGAAAAACTGTTTTTT
TRBJ2-2,-,12,TRBV27,-,CASSPEGGELFF,TGTGCCAGCAGTCCTGAGGGCGGGGAGCTGTTTTTT
TRBJ1-5,-,13,TRBV6-5,TRBD1,CASSSTGSQPQHF,TGTGCCAGCAGTTCGACAGGGTCTCAGCCCCAGCATTTT
TRBJ2-1,-,12,TRBV27,TRBD2,CASSTGGAGQFF,TGTGCCAGCAGTACCGGGGGGGCCGGGCAGTTCTTC
TRBJ1-6,-,14,TRBV19,TRBD1,CASSRDRDNSPLHF,TGTGCCAGTAGTCGGGACAGGGATAATTCACCCCTCCACTTT
TRBJ1-6,-,15,TRBV3-1/TRBV3-2,-,CASRRTGQENSPLHF,TGTGCCAGCAGACGGACGGGACAAGAGAATTCACCCCTCCACTTT
TRBJ1-1,-,15,TRBV7-2,-,CASSSRQFMNTEAFF,TGTGCCAGCAGCTCCCGACAGTTCATGAACACTGAAGCTTTCTTT
TRBJ2-7,-,13,TRBV5-5,-,CASTLNIRNEQYF,TGTGCCAGCACTCTCAACATTCGCAACGAGCAGTACTTC
TRBJ1-5,-,14,TRBV6-4,-,CASSDSYSNQPQHF,TGTGCCAGCAGTGACTCATATAGCAATCAGCCCCAGCATTTT
TRBJ2-4,-,15,TRBV2,-,CASRGQGLAKNIQYF,TGTGCCAGCAGGGGGCAGGGATTAGCCAAAAACATTCAGTACTTC
TRBJ2-1,-,18,TRBV4-1,TRBD2,CASSRRTAGGQTYNEQFF,TGCGCCAGCAGCCGAAGAACGGCGGGGGGGCAGACCTACAATGAGCAGTTCTTC
TRBJ2-3,few,12,TRBV30,-,CAWSVREDTQYF,TGTGCCTGGAGTGTACGCGAGGATACGCAGTATTTT
TRBJ2-7,-,15,TRBV6-6,-,CASSYPGLSSYEQYF,TGTGCCAGCAGTTACCCAGGACTGAGCTCCTACGAGCAGTACTTC
TRBJ1-1,-,14,TRBV6-5,-,CASSRAPGATEAFF,TGTGCCAGCAGTCGAGCTCCTGGGGCGACTGAAGCTTTCTTT
TRBJ1-1,-,13,TRBV12-3/TRBV12-4,-,CASSSAADTEAFF,TGTGCCAGCAGTTCCGCAGCGGACACTGAAGCTTTCTTT
TRBJ1-1,-,13,TRBV18,-,CASSPTRDTEAFF,TGTGCCAGCTCACCTACGAGGGACACTGAAGCTTTCTTT
TRBJ2-1,-,17,TRBV5-6,-,CASSLESVRLAYNEQFF,TGTGCCAGCAGCTTGGAGTCGGTGCGGTTGGCCTACAATGAGCAGTTCTTC
TRBJ2-3,-,15,TRBV5-8,TRBD1,CASSTGQGAPDTQYF,TGTGCCAGCAGCACCGGACAGGGGGCACCAGATACGCAGTATTTT
TRBJ1-4,-,15,TRBV5-4,-,CASSLGGSLNEKLFF,TGTGCCAGCAGCTTGGGCGGCAGCCTTAATGAAAAACTGTTTTTT
TRBJ2-7,-,12,TRBV6-2/TRBV6-3,-,CASSYAAYEQYF,TGTGCCAGCAGTTACGCGGCCTACGAGCAGTACTTC
TRBJ1-1,-,13,TRBV7-8,-,CASSMSLNTEAFF,TGTGCCAGCAGCATGAGTTTGAACACTGAAGCTTTCTTT
TRBJ1-4,-,12,TRBV3-1/TRBV3-2,-,CASSQAYEKLFF,TGTGCCAGCAGCCAAGCTTATGAAAAACTGTTTTTT
TRBJ1-5,-,16,TRBV18,TRBD1,CASSDRGAGSVDPQHF,TGTGCCAGCTCAGACAGGGGCGCTGGCTCAGTGGATCCCCAGCATTTT
TRBJ2-2,-,17,TRBV18,TRBD2,CASSKTSGGRRTGELFF,TGTGCCAGCTCTAAGACTAGCGGGGGCAGAAGGACCGGGGAGCTGTTTTTT
TRBJ2-5,few,14,TRBV20-1,TRBD2,CSASLVAGEETQYF,TGCAGTGCTAGTCTGGTAGCGGGAGAAGAGACCCAGTACTTC
TRBJ2-3,few,17,TRBV19,TRBD2,CASSSGLAGGSRGTQYF,TGTGCCAGTAGTTCTGGACTAGCGGGGGGGTCCAGGGGTACGCAGTATTTT
TRBJ1-4,-,17,TRBV30,-,CAWDEELFAATNEKLFF,TGTGCCTGGGACGAAGAATTGTTCGCAGCAACTAATGAAAAACTGTTTTTT
TRBJ2-3,-,16,TRBV27,-,CASSLFNGGPTVTQYF,TGTGCCAGCAGTTTATTTAACGGAGGCCCCACCGTCACGCAGTATTTT
TRBJ2-1,-,17,TRBV4-3,TRBD2,CASSQESQLAGAHEQFF,TGCGCCAGCAGCCAAGAGTCTCAACTAGCGGGAGCCCATGAGCAGTTCTTC
TRBJ2-6,few,19,TRBV3-1/TRBV3-2,-,CASTRDRGTTSSGANVLTF,TGTGCCAGCACCCGCGACCGCGGGACGACTAGCTCTGGGGCCAACGTCCTGACTTTC
TRBJ2-1,-,19,TRBV27,-,CASSLSTKAGTGTYNEQFF,TGTGCCAGCAGTTTATCGACGAAAGCCGGGACTGGAACCTACAATGAGCAGTTCTTC
TRBJ1-1,-,15,TRBV4-3,-,CASSQEDRLNTEAFF,TGCGCCAGCAGCCAAGAGGACAGATTGAACACTGAAGCTTTCTTT
TRBJ2-3,-,15,TRBV11-3,TRBD2,CASSRGGASTDTQYF,TGTGCCAGCAGCCGCGGGGGAGCTAGCACAGATACGCAGTATTTT
TRBJ2-7,once,17,TRBV6-2/TRBV6-3,TRBD2,CASSEPSGGRASYEQYF,TGTGCCAGCAGTGAGCCTAGTGGCGGGAGGGCCTCCTACGAGCAGTACTTC